This TCR beta chain was sequenced in a study of blood T cell repertoires in COVID-19. At the level of the study: Both acute and convalescent COVID-19 samples were obtained from the United States, Italy and Spain.

Trimming shortened V by 1 base and J by 14 bases, and 14 bases separated the two germline ends. Per germline, CDR1 LGHDT and CDR2 YNNKEL (reference sequence). This CDR3 comprises 12 residues. Clones were read by immunoSEQ multiplex PCR, and TCRdb kept only the in-frame ones, dropping some. In the table there are approximately 200,000 clones, 87% of which are singletons. The sequence was collected from a young man with acute COVID-19. The sequenced sample consisted of PBMCs or T cells enriched from blood (not recorded which). The V call is TRBV3-1 (or the pseudogene TRBV3-2), the J call TRBJ1-2; a possible D gene is TRBD1 (5 bases). DNA for the CDR3: TGTGCCAGCAGCCAAGGGTCACAGGTGGGAACCTTC. It encodes CASSQGSQVGTF.